The text below deals with one TCR beta chain. Its antigen is unknown. These data come from a study of TIL therapy for anti-PD-1-resistant metastatic lung cancer. The time point here: pre-treatment sample, taken before nivolumab and TIL therapy. Tumor tissue came from excised metastases, mostly pleural nodules or supraclavicular lymph nodes. Patients were adults with stage 4 NSCLC. In germline, CDR1 is KGHSH, CDR2 LQKENI. V lost 3 bases to trimming and J lost 7 bases, with 13 bases between them. The CDR3 sequence is 14 residues long. Study-level findings and limits: Compared with baseline intratumoral T cells, expanded TIL cultures were more clonal and less diverse (roughly 6.5% vs 31%). Many TIL product clones were absent from baseline tumor, suggesting clonal contraction.

The libraries were made with immunoSEQ v3. Produced via immunoSEQ multiplex PCR; TCRdb's table is partial and in-frame only. In the table there are fewer than 15,000 clones, 66% of which are singletons. This specimen consisted of tumor tissue, obtained at baseline. V and J are TRBV18 and TRBJ2-1; unclear D gene. The receptor was derived from a woman aged 25-85 years with non-small cell lung cancer. The CDR3 region is CASSPSSPLNEQFF. In DNA form, the CDR3 reads TGTGCCAGCTCACCTTCAAGTCCCCTTAATGAGCAGTTCTTC.